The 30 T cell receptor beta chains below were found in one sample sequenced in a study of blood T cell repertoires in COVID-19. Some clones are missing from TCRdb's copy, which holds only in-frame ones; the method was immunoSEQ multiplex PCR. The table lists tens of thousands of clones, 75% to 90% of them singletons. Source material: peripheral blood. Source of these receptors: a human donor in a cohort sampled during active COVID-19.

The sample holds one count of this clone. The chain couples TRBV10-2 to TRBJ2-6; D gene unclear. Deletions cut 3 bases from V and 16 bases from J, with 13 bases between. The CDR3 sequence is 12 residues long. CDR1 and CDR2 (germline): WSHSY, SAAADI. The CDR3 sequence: CASSDPTRGLTF. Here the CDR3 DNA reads TGCGCCAGCAGTGATCCTACACGCGGACTGACTTTC.

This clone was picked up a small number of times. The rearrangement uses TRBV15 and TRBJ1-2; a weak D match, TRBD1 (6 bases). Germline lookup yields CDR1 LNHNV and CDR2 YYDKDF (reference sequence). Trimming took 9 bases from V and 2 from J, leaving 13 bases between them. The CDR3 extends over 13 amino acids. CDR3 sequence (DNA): TGTGCCACGGCCTACAGGGAAAACTATGGCTACACCTTC. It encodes CATAYRENYGYTF.

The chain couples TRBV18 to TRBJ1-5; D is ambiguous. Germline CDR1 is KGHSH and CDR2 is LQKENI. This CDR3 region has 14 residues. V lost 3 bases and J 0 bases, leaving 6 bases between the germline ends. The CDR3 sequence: CASSPTVSNQPQHF. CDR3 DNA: TGTGCCAGCTCACCGACTGTTAGCAATCAGCCCCAGCATTTT.

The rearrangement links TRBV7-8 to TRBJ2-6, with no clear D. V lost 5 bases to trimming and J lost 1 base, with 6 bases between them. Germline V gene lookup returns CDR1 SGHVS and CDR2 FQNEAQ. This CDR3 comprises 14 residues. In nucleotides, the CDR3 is TGTGCCAGCAGCCCCCTTTCTGGGGCCAACGTCCTGACTTTC. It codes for CASSPLSGANVLTF.

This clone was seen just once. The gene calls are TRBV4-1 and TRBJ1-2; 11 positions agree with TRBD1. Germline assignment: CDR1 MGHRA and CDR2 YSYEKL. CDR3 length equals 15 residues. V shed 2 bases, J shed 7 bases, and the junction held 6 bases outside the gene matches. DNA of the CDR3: TGCGCCAGCAGCCAACCCGGACAGGGGGCATTTGGCTACACCTTC. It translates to CASSQPGQGAFGYTF.

The chain's CDR3 is CASSGSGLSGNTIYF. The DNA for the CDR3 is TGTGCCAGCAGCGGTTCAGGGCTCTCTGGAAACACCATATATTTT. This sequence joins TRBV9 and TRBJ1-3; the D gene is possibly TRBD1 (5 bases). The CDR3 consists of 15 residues. V lost 3 bases and J 0 bases, leaving 10 bases between the germline ends. CDR1 is SGDLS, CDR2 YYNGEE, per germline. Drawing the rest from reference TRBV9 and TRBJ1-3, the complete variable domain is DSGVTQTPKHLITATGQRVTLRCSPRSGDLSVYWYQQSLDQGLQFLIQYYNGEERAKGNILERFSAQQFPDLHSELNLSSLELGDSALYFCASSGSGLSGNTIYFGEGSWLTVV.

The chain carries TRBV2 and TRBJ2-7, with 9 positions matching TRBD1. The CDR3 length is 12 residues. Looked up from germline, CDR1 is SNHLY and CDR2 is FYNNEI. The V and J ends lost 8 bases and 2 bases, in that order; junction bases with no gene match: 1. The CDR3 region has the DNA TGTGCCAGCCGGGACAGGGCCTACGAGCAGTACTTC. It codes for CASRDRAYEQYF.

The CDR3, as DNA: TGTGCCAGCAGCTACGGGACAGGGGGCGGTTCACCCCTCCACTTT. It translates to CASSYGTGGGSPLHF. This sequence joins TRBV7-8 and TRBJ1-6; 12 bases are a match to TRBD1. Per the germline V gene, CDR1 is SGHVS and CDR2 is FQNEAQ. The CDR3 totals 15 residues. Losses at the gene ends were 4 bases for V and 9 bases for J; bases not matched to a gene: 4.

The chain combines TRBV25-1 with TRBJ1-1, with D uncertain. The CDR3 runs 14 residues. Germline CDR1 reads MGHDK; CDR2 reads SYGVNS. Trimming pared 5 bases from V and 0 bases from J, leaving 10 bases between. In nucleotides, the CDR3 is TGTGCCAGCAGTTCATACAGCATGAACACTGAAGCTTTCTTT. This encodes CASSSYSMNTEAFF.

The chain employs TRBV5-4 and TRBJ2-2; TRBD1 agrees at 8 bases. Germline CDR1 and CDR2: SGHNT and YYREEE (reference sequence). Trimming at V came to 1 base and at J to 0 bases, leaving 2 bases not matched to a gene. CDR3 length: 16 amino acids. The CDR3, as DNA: TGTGCCAGCAGCTTGTCCAGGGGGCCGAACACCGGGGAGCTGTTTTTT. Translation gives CASSLSRGPNTGELFF.

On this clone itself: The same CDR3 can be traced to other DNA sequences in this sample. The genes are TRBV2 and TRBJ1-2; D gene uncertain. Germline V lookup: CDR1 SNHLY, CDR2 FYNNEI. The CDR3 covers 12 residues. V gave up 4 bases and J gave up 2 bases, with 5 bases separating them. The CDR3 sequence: CASSAGNYGYTF. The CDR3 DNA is TGTGCCAGCAGTGCCGGGAACTATGGCTACACCTTC.

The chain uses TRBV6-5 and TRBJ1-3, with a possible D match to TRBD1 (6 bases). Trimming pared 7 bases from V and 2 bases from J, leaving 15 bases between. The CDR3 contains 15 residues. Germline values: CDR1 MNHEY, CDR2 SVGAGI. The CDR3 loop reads CASIPQGVTGNTIYF. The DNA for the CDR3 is TGTGCCAGCATTCCACAGGGAGTTACTGGAAACACCATATATTTT.

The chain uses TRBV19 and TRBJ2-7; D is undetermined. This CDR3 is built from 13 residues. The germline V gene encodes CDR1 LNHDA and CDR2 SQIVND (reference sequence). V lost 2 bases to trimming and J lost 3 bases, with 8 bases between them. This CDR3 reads CASSIYRSYEQYF. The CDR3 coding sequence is TGTGCCAGTAGTATATACCGGAGCTACGAGCAGTACTTC.

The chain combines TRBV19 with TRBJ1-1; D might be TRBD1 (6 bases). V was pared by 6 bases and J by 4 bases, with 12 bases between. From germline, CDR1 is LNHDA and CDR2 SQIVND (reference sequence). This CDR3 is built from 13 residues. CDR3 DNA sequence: TGTGCCAGTAGCTACAGGGAGGGCACTGAAGCTTTCTTT. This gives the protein CASSYREGTEAFF.

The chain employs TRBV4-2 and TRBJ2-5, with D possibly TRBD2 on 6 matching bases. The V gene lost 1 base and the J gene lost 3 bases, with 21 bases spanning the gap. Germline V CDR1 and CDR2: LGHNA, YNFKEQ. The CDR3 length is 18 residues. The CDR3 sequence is CASSQGISTSPEKETQYF. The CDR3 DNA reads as TGTGCCAGCAGCCAAGGCATCTCAACTAGCCCAGAAAAAGAGACCCAGTACTTC.

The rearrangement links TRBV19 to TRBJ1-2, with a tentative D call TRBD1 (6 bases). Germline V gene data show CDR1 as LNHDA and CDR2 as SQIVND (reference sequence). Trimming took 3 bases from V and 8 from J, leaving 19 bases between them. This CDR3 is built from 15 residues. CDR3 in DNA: TGTGCCAGTAGTATCGAGGGACACCCATTGGGGGGCTACACCTTC. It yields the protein CASSIEGHPLGGYTF.

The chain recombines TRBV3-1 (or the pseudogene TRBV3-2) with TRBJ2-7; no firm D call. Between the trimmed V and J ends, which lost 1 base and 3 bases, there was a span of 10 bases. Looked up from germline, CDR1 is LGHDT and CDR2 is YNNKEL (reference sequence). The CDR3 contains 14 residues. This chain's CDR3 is CASSQGYYGYEQYF. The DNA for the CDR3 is TGTGCCAGCAGCCAAGGTTACTATGGCTACGAGCAGTACTTC.

The chain's CDR3 is CASSRRGQGNTEAFF. CDR3 nucleotide sequence: TGTGCCAGTAGTAGGAGGGGACAGGGGAACACTGAAGCTTTCTTT. The V gene is TRBV19, the J gene TRBJ1-1; 9 bases map to TRBD1. There are 15 residues in the CDR3. Trimming removed 4 bases from V and 1 base from J; junction bases left unmatched: 4. From germline, CDR1 is LNHDA and CDR2 SQIVND (reference sequence).

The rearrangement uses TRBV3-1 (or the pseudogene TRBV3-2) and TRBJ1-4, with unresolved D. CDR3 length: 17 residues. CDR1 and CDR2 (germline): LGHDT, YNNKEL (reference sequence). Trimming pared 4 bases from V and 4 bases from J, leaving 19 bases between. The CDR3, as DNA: TGTGCCAGCAGCCCTGAATTTACCTTCCAGTTTAATGAAAAACTGTTTTTT. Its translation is CASSPEFTFQFNEKLFF.

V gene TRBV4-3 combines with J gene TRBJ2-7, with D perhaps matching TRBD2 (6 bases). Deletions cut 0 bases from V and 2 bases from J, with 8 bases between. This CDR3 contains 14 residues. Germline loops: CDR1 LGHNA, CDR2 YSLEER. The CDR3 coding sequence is TGCGCCAGCAGCCAAGATCGGGGGACCTACGAGCAGTACTTC. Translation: CASSQDRGTYEQYF.

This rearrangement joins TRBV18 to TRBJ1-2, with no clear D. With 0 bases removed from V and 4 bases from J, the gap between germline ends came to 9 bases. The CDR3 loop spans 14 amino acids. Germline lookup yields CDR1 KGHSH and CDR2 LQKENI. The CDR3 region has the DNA TGTGCCAGCTCACCACCTGGGCAGTCCTATGGCTACACCTTC. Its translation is CASSPPGQSYGYTF.

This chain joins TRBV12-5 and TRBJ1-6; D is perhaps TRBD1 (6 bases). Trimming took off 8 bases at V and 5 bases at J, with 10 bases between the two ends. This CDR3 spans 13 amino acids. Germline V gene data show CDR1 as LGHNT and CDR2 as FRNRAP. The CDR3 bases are TGTGCTAGTCGGCAGGGGAATAATTCACCCCTCCACTTT. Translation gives CASRQGNNSPLHF.

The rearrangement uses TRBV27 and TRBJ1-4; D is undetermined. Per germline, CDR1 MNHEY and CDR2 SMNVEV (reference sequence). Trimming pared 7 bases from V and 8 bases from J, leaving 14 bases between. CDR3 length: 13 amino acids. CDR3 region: CASIPVPEEKLFF. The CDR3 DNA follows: TGTGCCAGCATCCCCGTCCCCGAGGAAAAACTGTTTTTT.

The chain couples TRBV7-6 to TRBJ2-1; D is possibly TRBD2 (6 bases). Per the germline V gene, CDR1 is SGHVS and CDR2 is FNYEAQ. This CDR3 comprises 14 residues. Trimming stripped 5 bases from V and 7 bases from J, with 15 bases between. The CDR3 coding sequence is TGTGCCAGCAGCGGACTAACCCAAGGAAATGAGCAGTTCTTC. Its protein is CASSGLTQGNEQFF.

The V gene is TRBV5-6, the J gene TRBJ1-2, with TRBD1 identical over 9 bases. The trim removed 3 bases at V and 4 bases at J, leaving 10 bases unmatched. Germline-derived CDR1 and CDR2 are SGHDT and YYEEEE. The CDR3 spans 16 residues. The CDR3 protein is CASSSDTGGAFYGYTF. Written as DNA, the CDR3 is TGTGCCAGCAGCTCGGATACAGGGGGCGCCTTCTATGGCTACACCTTC.

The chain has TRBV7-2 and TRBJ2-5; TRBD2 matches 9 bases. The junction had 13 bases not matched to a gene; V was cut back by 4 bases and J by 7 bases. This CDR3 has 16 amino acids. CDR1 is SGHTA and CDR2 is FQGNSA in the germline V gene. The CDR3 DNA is TGTGCCAGCAGCTCGCAGGCTAGCGGGGCCCAGTGGACCCAGTACTTC. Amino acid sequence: CASSSQASGAQWTQYF.

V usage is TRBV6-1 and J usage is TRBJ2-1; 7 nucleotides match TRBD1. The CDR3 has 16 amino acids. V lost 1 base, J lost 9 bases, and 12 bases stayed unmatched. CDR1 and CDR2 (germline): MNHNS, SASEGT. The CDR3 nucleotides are TGTGCCAGCAGTGAAGGGGCCCTGAGAGGGGGCGGTGAGCAGTTCTTC. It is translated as CASSEGALRGGGEQFF.

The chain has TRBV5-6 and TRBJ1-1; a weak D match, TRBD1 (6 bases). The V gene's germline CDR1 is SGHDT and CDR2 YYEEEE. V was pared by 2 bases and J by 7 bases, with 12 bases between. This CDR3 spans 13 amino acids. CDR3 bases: TGTGCCAGCAGCTTCCGGGGGGGCGGTGAAGCTTTCTTT. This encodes CASSFRGGGEAFF.

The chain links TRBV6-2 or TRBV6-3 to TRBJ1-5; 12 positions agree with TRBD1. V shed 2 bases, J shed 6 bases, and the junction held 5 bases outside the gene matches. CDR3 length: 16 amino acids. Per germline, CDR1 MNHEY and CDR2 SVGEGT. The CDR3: CASSYLMGQGAQPQHF. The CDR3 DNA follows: TGTGCCAGCAGTTACCTCATGGGACAGGGGGCTCAGCCCCAGCATTTT.

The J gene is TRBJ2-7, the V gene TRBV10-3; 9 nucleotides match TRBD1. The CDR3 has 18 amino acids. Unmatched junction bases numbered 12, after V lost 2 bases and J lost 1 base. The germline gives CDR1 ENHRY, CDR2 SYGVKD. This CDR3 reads CAISEPSFSGTGSYEQYF. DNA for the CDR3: TGTGCCATCAGTGAGCCATCATTTTCCGGGACAGGGTCCTACGAGCAGTACTTC.